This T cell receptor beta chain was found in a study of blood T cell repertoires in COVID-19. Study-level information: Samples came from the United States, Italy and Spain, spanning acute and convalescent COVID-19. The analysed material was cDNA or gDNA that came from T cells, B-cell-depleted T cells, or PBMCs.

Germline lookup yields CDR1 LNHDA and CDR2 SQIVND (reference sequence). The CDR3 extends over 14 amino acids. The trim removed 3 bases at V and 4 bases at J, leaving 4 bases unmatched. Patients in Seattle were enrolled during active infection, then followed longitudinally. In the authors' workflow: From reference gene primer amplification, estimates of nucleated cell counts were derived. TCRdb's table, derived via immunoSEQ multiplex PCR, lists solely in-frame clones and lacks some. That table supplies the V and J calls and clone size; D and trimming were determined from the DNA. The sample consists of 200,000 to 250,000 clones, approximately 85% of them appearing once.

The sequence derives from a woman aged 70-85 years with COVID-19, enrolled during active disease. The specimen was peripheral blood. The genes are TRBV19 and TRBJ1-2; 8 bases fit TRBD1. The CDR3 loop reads CASSIGQGTYGYTF. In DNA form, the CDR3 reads TGTGCCAGTAGTATCGGACAGGGCACCTATGGCTACACCTTC.